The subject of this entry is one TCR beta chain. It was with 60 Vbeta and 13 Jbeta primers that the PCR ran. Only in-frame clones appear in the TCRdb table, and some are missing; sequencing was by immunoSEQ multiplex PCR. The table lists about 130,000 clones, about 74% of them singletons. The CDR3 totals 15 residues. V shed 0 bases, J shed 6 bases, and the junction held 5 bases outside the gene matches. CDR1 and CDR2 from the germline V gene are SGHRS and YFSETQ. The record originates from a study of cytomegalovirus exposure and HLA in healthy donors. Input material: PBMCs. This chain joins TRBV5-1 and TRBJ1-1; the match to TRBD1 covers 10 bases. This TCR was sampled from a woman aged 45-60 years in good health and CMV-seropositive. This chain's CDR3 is CASSLGWTGGSEAFF. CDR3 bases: TGCGCCAGCAGCTTGGGCTGGACAGGGGGGTCTGAAGCTTTCTTT.